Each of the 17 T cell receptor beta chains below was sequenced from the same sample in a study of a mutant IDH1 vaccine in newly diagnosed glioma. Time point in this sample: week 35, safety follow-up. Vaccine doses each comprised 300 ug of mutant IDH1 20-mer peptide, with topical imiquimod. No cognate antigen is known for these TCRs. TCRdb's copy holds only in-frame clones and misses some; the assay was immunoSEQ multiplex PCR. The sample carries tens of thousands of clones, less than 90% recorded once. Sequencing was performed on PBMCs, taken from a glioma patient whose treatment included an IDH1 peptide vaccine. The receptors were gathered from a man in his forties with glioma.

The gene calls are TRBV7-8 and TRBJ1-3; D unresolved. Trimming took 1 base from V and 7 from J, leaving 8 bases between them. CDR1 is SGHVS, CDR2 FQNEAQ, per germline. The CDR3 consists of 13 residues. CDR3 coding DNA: TGTGCCAGCAGCTTAGTGTCCAGGAACACCATATATTTT. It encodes CASSLVSRNTIYF.

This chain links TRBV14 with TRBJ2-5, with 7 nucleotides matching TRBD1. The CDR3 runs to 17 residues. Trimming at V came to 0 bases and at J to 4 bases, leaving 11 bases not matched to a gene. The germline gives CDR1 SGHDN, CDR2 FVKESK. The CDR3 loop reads CASSQEEIGTELETQYF. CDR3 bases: TGTGCCAGCAGCCAAGAAGAGATCGGGACAGAGTTAGAGACCCAGTACTTC.

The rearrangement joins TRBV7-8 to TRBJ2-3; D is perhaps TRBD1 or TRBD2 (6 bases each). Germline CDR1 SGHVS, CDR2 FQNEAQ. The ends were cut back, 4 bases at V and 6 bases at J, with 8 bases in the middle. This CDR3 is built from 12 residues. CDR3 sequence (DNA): TGTGCCAGCAGCTCCGGGGGCGATACGCAGTATTTT. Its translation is CASSSGGDTQYF.

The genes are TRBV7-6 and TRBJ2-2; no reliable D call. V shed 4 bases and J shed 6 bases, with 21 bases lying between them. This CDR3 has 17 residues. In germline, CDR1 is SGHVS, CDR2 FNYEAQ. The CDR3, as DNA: TGTGCCAGCAGCTCACCCCCCGGGTCGTTGGACGCCGGGGAGCTGTTTTTT. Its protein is CASSSPPGSLDAGELFF.

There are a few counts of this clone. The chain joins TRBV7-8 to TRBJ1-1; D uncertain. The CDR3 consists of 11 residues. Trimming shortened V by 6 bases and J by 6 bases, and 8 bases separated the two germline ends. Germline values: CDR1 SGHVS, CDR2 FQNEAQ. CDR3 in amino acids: CASRRVAEAFF. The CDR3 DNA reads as TGTGCCAGCAGGCGGGTCGCTGAAGCTTTCTTT. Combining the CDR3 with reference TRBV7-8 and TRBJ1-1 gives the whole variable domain GAGVSQSPRYKVAKRGQDVALRCDPISGHVSLFWYQQALGQGPEFLTYFQNEAQLDKSGLPSDRFFAERPEGSVSTLKIQRTQQEDSAVYLCASRRVAEAFFGQGTRLTVV.

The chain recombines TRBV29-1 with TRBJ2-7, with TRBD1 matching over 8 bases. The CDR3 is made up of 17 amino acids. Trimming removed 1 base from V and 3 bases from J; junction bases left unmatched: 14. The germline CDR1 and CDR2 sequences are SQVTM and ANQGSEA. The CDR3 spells CSVEGASTGTGHYEQYF. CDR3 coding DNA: TGCAGCGTTGAAGGCGCTTCAACCGGGACAGGCCACTACGAGCAGTACTTC.

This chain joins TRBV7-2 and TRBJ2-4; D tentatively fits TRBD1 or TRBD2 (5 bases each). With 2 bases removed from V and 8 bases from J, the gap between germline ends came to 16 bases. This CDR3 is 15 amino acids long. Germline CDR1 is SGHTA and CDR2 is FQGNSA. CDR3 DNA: TGTGCCAGCAGCTTATCTCCGGGACGAGAGGACATTCAGTACTTC. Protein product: CASSLSPGREDIQYF.

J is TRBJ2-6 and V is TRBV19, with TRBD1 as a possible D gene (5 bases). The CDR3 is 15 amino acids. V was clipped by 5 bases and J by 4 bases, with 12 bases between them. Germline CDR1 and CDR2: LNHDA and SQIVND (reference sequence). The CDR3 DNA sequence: TGTGCCAGTAGTGGTGACAGTTCGGGGGCCAACGTCCTGACTTTC. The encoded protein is CASSGDSSGANVLTF.

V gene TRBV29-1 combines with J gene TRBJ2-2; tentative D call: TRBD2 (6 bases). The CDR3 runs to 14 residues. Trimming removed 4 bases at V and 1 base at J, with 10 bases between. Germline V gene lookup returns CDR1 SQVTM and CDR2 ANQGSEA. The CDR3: CSVAGVGNTGELFF. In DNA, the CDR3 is TGCAGCGTTGCGGGAGTAGGGAACACCGGGGAGCTGTTTTTT.

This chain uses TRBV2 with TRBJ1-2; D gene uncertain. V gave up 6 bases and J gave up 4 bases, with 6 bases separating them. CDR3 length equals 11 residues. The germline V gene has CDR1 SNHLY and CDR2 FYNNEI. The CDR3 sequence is CASRSSYGYTF. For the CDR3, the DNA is TGTGCCAGCAGGTCCAGCTATGGCTACACCTTC.

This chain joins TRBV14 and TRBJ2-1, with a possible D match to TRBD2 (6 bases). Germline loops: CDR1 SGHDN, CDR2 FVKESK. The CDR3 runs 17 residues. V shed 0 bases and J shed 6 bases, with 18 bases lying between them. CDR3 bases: TGTGCCAGCAGCCAAGATCTGGCGGAGCTGGGGGGCAATGAGCAGTTCTTC. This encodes CASSQDLAELGGNEQFF.

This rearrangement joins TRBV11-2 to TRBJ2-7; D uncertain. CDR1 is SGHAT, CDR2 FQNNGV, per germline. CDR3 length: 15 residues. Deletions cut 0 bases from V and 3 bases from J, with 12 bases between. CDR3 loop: CASSLETPYYYEQYF. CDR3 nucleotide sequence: TGTGCCAGCAGCTTAGAGACCCCGTACTACTACGAGCAGTACTTC.

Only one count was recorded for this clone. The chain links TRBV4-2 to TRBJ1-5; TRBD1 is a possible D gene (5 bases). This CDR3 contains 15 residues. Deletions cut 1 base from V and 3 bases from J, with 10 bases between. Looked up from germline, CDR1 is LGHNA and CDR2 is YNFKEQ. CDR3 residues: CASSQGSDTNQPQHF. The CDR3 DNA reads TGTGCCAGCAGCCAAGGTTCGGACACCAATCAGCCCCAGCATTTT.

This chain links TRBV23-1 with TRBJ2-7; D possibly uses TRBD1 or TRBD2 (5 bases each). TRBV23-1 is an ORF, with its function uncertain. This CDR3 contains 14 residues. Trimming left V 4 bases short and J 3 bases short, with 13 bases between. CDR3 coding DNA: TGCGCCAGCAGTCTTTCCCGGGACCGCTACGAGCAGTACTTC. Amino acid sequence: CASSLSRDRYEQYF.

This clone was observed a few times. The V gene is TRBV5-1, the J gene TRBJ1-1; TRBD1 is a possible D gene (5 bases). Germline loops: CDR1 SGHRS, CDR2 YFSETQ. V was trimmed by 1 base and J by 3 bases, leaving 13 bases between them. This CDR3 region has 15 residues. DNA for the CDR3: TGCGCCAGCAGCTTGTGGGGCCGGGGCGACACTGAAGCTTTCTTT. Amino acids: CASSLWGRGDTEAFF.

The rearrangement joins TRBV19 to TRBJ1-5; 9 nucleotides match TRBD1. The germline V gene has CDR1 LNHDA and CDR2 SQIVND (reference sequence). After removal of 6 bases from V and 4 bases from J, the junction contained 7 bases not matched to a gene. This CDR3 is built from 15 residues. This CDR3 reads CASSVGTGFNQPQHF. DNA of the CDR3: TGTGCCAGTAGCGTTGGGACAGGGTTTAATCAGCCCCAGCATTTT.

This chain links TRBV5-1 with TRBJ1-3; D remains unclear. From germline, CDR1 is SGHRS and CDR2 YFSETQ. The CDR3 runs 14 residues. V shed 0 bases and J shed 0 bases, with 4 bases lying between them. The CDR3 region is CASSLANSGNTIYF. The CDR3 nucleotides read TGCGCCAGCAGCTTGGCCAACTCTGGAAACACCATATATTTT.